These 25 T cell receptor beta chains share one sample of origin, sequenced in a study of OX40 agonist ivuxolimab in advanced cancers. Repertoires were generated with immunoSEQ multiplex PCR, while TCRdb's copy carries only in-frame clones and drops some. This sample has roughly 76,000 clones, with about 93% found just once. The starting material was CD4+ or CD8+ T cells sorted from blood, obtained in a trial of the OX40 agonist ivuxolimab. Receptors originate from an adult with an advanced solid tumor such as melanoma, head and neck, liver or kidney cancer.

The rearrangement links TRBV13 to TRBJ2-7; 11 nucleotides line up with TRBD2. Germline-derived CDR1 and CDR2 are PRHDT and FYEKMQ (reference sequence). J lost 0 bases, V lost 5 bases, and 6 bases had no gene match. The length of the CDR3 is 16 residues. The CDR3 region has the DNA TGTGCCAGCAGCCCTGCCGGGACTAGCGGCTCCTACGAGCAGTACTTC. Translated, it gives CASSPAGTSGSYEQYF.

The chain carries TRBV29-1 and TRBJ1-3; no clear D. V lost 6 bases to trimming and J lost 1 base, with 4 bases between them. This CDR3 has 11 amino acids. Germline V gene lookup returns CDR1 SQVTM and CDR2 ANQGSEA. Here the CDR3 reads CSVLSGNTIYF. The CDR3 DNA follows: TGCAGCGTCTTGTCTGGAAACACCATATATTTT.

The chain recombines TRBV25-1 with TRBJ1-2; TRBD1 matches at 8 bases. The V gene end was trimmed by 10 bases and the J gene end by 8 bases; junction bases not matched to a gene: 15. This CDR3 contains 14 residues. From germline, CDR1 is MGHDK and CDR2 SYGVNS. Here the CDR3 reads CATGVGRGLWGYTF. Written as DNA, the CDR3 is TGTGCCACCGGGGTCGGCAGGGGGCTTTGGGGCTACACCTTC.

The chain employs TRBV4-1 and TRBJ2-1; D remains unclear. V gave up 1 base and J gave up 5 bases, with 15 bases separating them. In germline, CDR1 is MGHRA, CDR2 YSYEKL. The CDR3 extends over 16 amino acids. The CDR3 DNA reads TGCGCCAGCAGCCAAGTTTCATCTAGGCCTGACAATGAGCAGTTCTTC. Translating it yields CASSQVSSRPDNEQFF.

The rearrangement uses TRBV2 and TRBJ2-3; a possible D gene is TRBD2 (5 bases). The V and J ends lost 0 bases and 3 bases respectively, with 7 bases between them. This CDR3 is built from 14 residues. The germline gives CDR1 SNHLY, CDR2 FYNNEI. The CDR3 here is CASSEAWRTDTQYF. CDR3 DNA: TGTGCCAGCAGTGAAGCGTGGAGGACAGATACGCAGTATTTT.

The J gene is TRBJ2-7, the V gene TRBV7-6; TRBD2 matches at 7 bases. CDR3 length equals 15 residues. V shed 4 bases and J 0 bases; nucleotides not matched to a gene: 6. Looked up from germline, CDR1 is SGHVS and CDR2 is FNYEAQ. The CDR3 loop is CASSSTSNPSYEQYF. The CDR3 coding sequence is TGTGCCAGCAGCTCGACTAGCAACCCCTCCTACGAGCAGTACTTC.

The rearrangement links TRBV13 to TRBJ2-3, with D perhaps TRBD1 (5 bases). The CDR3 length is 12 residues. Looked up from germline, CDR1 is PRHDT and CDR2 is FYEKMQ (reference sequence). V was pared by 5 bases and J by 7 bases, with 10 bases between. The CDR3 loop is CASSGQGYTQYF. CDR3 nucleotides: TGTGCCAGCAGCGGCCAGGGATATACGCAGTATTTT.

The rearrangement links TRBV7-9 to TRBJ1-2; D unresolved. The CDR3 is 12 residues long. CDR1 and CDR2 (germline): SEHNR, FQNEAQ (reference sequence). V gave up 1 base and J gave up 6 bases, with 6 bases separating them. CDR3 nucleotides: TGTGCCAGCAGCTTAGTGTCAGATGGCTACACCTTC. This encodes CASSLVSDGYTF.

The chain recombines TRBV6-6 with TRBJ1-1; no clear D. The V and J ends lost 0 bases and 7 bases respectively, with 9 bases between them. Germline V lookup: CDR1 MNHNY, CDR2 SVGAGI (reference sequence). CDR3 length equals 13 residues. This chain's CDR3 is CASSYSETNEAFF. For the CDR3, the DNA is TGTGCCAGCAGTTACTCGGAGACGAATGAAGCTTTCTTT.

The rearrangement links TRBV4-3 to TRBJ2-7, with 8 bases that match TRBD2. Germline loops: CDR1 LGHNA, CDR2 YSLEER. V was clipped by 6 bases and J by 4 bases; unmatched bases: 14. The CDR3 length is 16 residues. The CDR3 sequence is CASSTLAGTPPYEQYF. In DNA, the CDR3 is TGCGCCAGCAGTACTTTAGCGGGGACCCCCCCTTACGAGCAGTACTTC.

This chain connects TRBV5-5 to TRBJ1-3, with D unclear. The CDR3 length is 14 residues. Germline values: CDR1 SGHKS, CDR2 YYEKEE (reference sequence). Trimming shortened V by 2 bases and J by 3 bases, and 9 bases separated the two germline ends. The CDR3 loop reads CASSFDSSGNTIYF. The CDR3 DNA follows: TGTGCCAGCAGCTTCGATAGTAGTGGAAACACCATATATTTT.

The V and J genes are TRBV13 and TRBJ2-5; 10 bases agree with TRBD2. V gave up 3 bases and J gave up 5 bases; unmatched junction bases: 6. The CDR3 extends over 15 amino acids. Germline CDR1 PRHDT, CDR2 FYEKMQ (reference sequence). CDR3 sequence: CASSFASGGGETQYF. The CDR3 DNA sequence: TGTGCCAGCAGCTTTGCTAGCGGGGGAGGGGAGACCCAGTACTTC.

This sequence joins TRBV19 and TRBJ1-1; D is undetermined. V was shortened by 3 bases and J by 0 bases, with 8 bases between the two germline ends. This CDR3 has 14 amino acids. Germline values: CDR1 LNHDA, CDR2 SQIVND (reference sequence). This CDR3 reads CASSIGRLNTEAFF. For the CDR3, the DNA is TGTGCCAGTAGTATCGGCAGGTTGAACACTGAAGCTTTCTTT.

The CDR3 sequence is CASSSTGGVTDGYTF. The DNA of the CDR3 is TGTGCCAGCAGCTCGACAGGGGGCGTTACGGATGGCTACACCTTC. The V gene is TRBV7-3, the J gene TRBJ1-2; TRBD1 agrees at 10 bases. Germline V gene data show CDR1 as SGHTA and CDR2 as FQGTGA. This CDR3 region has 15 residues. The V segment lost 4 bases and the J segment 6 bases; nucleotides outside the gene matches: 8.

This chain links TRBV14 with TRBJ2-7; D call uncertain. The V gene's germline CDR1 is SGHDN and CDR2 FVKESK. Between the trimmed V and J ends, which lost 6 bases and 3 bases, there was a span of 15 bases. The CDR3 spans 14 residues. CDR3 coding DNA: TGTGCCAGCAGTCCGCCCAGGAAATTCTACGAGCAGTACTTC. Its protein product is CASSPPRKFYEQYF. Filled out from reference TRBV14 and TRBJ2-7, the complete variable domain reads EAGVTQFPSHSVIEKGQTVTLRCDPISGHDNLYWYRRVMGKEIKFLLHFVKESKQDESGMPNNRFLAERTGGTYSTLKVQPAELEDSGVYFCASSPPRKFYEQYFGPGTRLTVT.

The V call is TRBV30, the J call TRBJ2-1; D is uncertain. Per germline, CDR1 GTSNPN and CDR2 SVGIG (reference sequence). The CDR3 is 12 residues long. Trimming removed 3 bases at V and 7 bases at J, with 10 bases between. The CDR3 protein is CAWSDAVNEQFF. The CDR3 nucleotides are TGTGCCTGGAGCGATGCTGTAAATGAGCAGTTCTTC. Combining the CDR3 with reference TRBV30 and TRBJ2-1 gives the whole variable domain SQTIHQWPATLVQPVGSPLSLECTVEGTSNPNLYWYRQAAGRGLQLLFYSVGIGQISSEVPQNLSASRPQDRQFILSSKKLLLSDSGFYLCAWSDAVNEQFFGPGTRLTVL.

The chain has TRBV11-2 and TRBJ2-5; D possibly corresponds to TRBD1 (6 bases). CDR3 length equals 18 residues. Germline V gives CDR1 SGHAT, CDR2 FQNNGV. The V and J ends lost 0 bases and 2 bases respectively, with 19 bases between them. The CDR3 reads CASSLDKGVIALQETQYF. The CDR3 nucleotides are TGTGCCAGCAGCTTAGATAAGGGGGTGATAGCTCTGCAAGAGACCCAGTACTTC.

The CDR3 DNA reads as TGCGCCAGCAGCCAAGTGCGCTGGGGGAACACTGAAGCTTTCTTT. Residues: CASSQVRWGNTEAFF. The V gene is TRBV4-3, the J gene TRBJ1-1; the D is unclear. Germline assignment: CDR1 LGHNA and CDR2 YSLEER. The V gene lost 1 base and the J gene lost 1 base, with 10 bases spanning the gap. CDR3 size: 15 residues.

The chain recombines TRBV6-5 with TRBJ2-1; D perhaps matches TRBD1 (5 bases). CDR1 is MNHEY, CDR2 SVGAGI, per germline. This CDR3 contains 12 residues. V was shortened by 5 bases and J by 4 bases, with 6 bases between the two germline ends. The CDR3 loop is CASSQGYNEQFF. Here the CDR3 DNA reads TGTGCCAGCAGTCAGGGTTACAATGAGCAGTTCTTC.

V usage is TRBV5-1 and J usage is TRBJ2-3; possible D gene TRBD1, 6 bases. Per germline, CDR1 SGHRS and CDR2 YFSETQ. The CDR3 runs 17 residues. The V end was cut by 0 bases, the J end by 3 bases, with 17 bases between. The CDR3 protein is CASSLAADRLGTDTQYF. CDR3 in DNA: TGCGCCAGCAGCTTGGCCGCCGACAGGCTGGGGACAGATACGCAGTATTTT.

CDR3 sequence (DNA): TGTGCCAGCAGCCCCCTCCCGTCTGGTGAGGGTGAGCAGTTCTTC. This encodes CASSPLPSGEGEQFF. This chain connects TRBV13 to TRBJ2-1, with TRBD2 as a possible D gene (5 bases). The CDR3 has 15 amino acids. V lost 5 bases and J lost 9, with 20 bases in between. Germline-derived CDR1 and CDR2 are PRHDT and FYEKMQ (reference sequence). The full variable domain, completed using reference TRBV13 and TRBJ2-1, is AAGVIQSPRHLIKEKRETATLKCYPIPRHDTVYWYQQGPGQDPQFLISFYEKMQSDKGSIPDRFSAQQFSDYHSELNMSSLELGDSALYFCASSPLPSGEGEQFFGPGTRLTVL.

This rearrangement joins TRBV6-5 to TRBJ2-7; D unresolved. The germline V gene has CDR1 MNHEY and CDR2 SVGAGI. V lost 1 base, J lost 3 bases, and 7 bases lay in between. The CDR3 totals 13 residues. The CDR3 bases are TGTGCCAGCAGTTACTTGGCAGTCTACGAGCAGTACTTC. Translating it yields CASSYLAVYEQYF.

The chain employs TRBV5-1 and TRBJ1-1; possibly TRBD1 for D (5 bases). The CDR3 has 16 amino acids. Germline V gives CDR1 SGHRS, CDR2 YFSETQ. V was pared by 5 bases and J by 1 base, with 18 bases between. CDR3 sequence: CASRSGVDLGNTEAFF. The DNA of the CDR3 is TGCGCCAGCAGGTCGGGGGTAGATCTAGGGAACACTGAAGCTTTCTTT.

The CDR3 spells CASSWRDRPPLSSGNTIYF. CDR3 coding DNA: TGTGCCAGCAGCTGGAGGGACAGGCCTCCGTTGAGCTCTGGAAACACCATATATTTT. The V gene is TRBV5-6, the J gene TRBJ1-3; the match to TRBD1 covers 8 bases. This CDR3 region has 19 residues. Germline V gives CDR1 SGHDT, CDR2 YYEEEE. Losses at the gene ends were 3 bases for V and 0 bases for J; bases not matched to a gene: 14.

For this clone: One end of the junction is discordant with germline, which a read error may explain. This chain links TRBV29-1 with TRBJ2-7, with TRBD2 matching over 7 bases. CDR1 is SQVTM, CDR2 ANQGSEA, per germline. The CDR3 totals 14 residues. The CDR3 reads CSVFGGLDSHEQYF. Here the CDR3 DNA reads TGCAGCGTTTTCGGGGGGTTGGACTCCCACGAGCAGTACTTC.